The 21 T cell receptor beta chains below were found in one sample sequenced in a study of cytomegalovirus exposure and HLA in healthy donors. Researchers ran the PCR with 60 Vbeta and 13 Jbeta primers. The assay was immunoSEQ multiplex PCR, and TCRdb's table has in-frame clones only and misses some. The profile covers some 200,000 clones, with around three quarters appearing a single time and less than 20% taken by the ten largest. Sample: PBMCs. These receptors originate from a man aged 40-50 years in good health and CMV-seronegative.

The rearrangement uses TRBV29-1 and TRBJ2-1, with D tentatively TRBD2 (6 bases). The CDR3 runs 13 residues. Trimming took off 5 bases at V and 7 bases at J, with 15 bases between the two ends. Germline lookup yields CDR1 SQVTM and CDR2 ANQGSEA. CDR3 region: CSVRDSGQNEQFF. CDR3 DNA: TGCAGCGTTCGGGACTCCGGCCAAAATGAGCAGTTCTTC.

The CDR3 nucleotides are TGTGCCAGCAGCGGACAGGGCTTGAACACTGAAGCTTTCTTT. Its translation is CASSGQGLNTEAFF. V gene TRBV25-1 combines with J gene TRBJ1-1, with 8 bases aligning to TRBD1. Germline trimming cut 6 bases from V and 0 bases from J; bases unmatched to any gene: 3. The CDR3 runs 14 residues. Germline V gives CDR1 MGHDK, CDR2 SYGVNS.

V gene TRBV11-2 combines with J gene TRBJ2-3, with TRBD2 matching 10 bases. The germline gives CDR1 SGHAT, CDR2 FQNNGV. The J segment lost 3 bases and the V segment lost 3 bases, leaving 6 bases of the junction unmatched. The CDR3 length is 16 residues. This chain's CDR3 is CASSFLAGGSTDTQYF. The CDR3 DNA reads TGTGCCAGCAGCTTTTTAGCGGGAGGCTCGACAGATACGCAGTATTTT.

The V gene is TRBV7-7, the J gene TRBJ2-3; 9 bases are a match to TRBD1. Trimming at V came to 1 base and at J to 2 bases, leaving 1 base not matched to a gene. The CDR3 is 15 residues long. Germline V lookup: CDR1 SSHAT, CDR2 FNYEAQ (reference sequence). CDR3 loop: CASSLGTGDTDTQYF. DNA for the CDR3: TGTGCCAGCAGCTTAGGGACAGGGGACACAGATACGCAGTATTTT.

The chain has TRBV28 and TRBJ2-7; TRBD1 aligns across 7 bases. This CDR3 comprises 15 residues. The J segment lost 2 bases and the V segment lost 2 bases, leaving 6 bases of the junction unmatched. Germline lookup yields CDR1 MDHEN and CDR2 SYDVKM. In DNA, the CDR3 is TGTGCCAGCAGTTTAGCGGACAGGTTAACCTACGAGCAGTACTTC. As protein: CASSLADRLTYEQYF.

The chain recombines TRBV7-3 with TRBJ2-3; TRBD2 matches at 8 bases. Trimming took 5 bases from V and 4 from J; bases not matched to a gene: 5. Germline CDR1 and CDR2: SGHTA and FQGTGA. CDR3 size: 14 residues. Here the CDR3 DNA reads TGTGCCAGCAGCCCGGGGGGGCGCCCAGATACGCAGTATTTT. This gives the protein CASSPGGRPDTQYF.

This chain links TRBV4-3 with TRBJ2-5; possible D gene TRBD2, 6 bases. CDR3 length equals 15 residues. Trimming took off 0 bases at V and 5 bases at J, with 13 bases between the two ends. Germline-derived CDR1 and CDR2 are LGHNA and YSLEER. DNA of the CDR3: TGCGCCAGCAGCCAAGATGGAGGGTTTGGGGAGACCCAGTACTTC. It translates to CASSQDGGFGETQYF.

With regard to this clone: This CDR3 is also generated by other DNA sequences in the sample. V gene TRBV5-1 combines with J gene TRBJ2-1; D remains ambiguous. This CDR3 contains 12 residues. V dropped 4 bases and J dropped 6 bases, with 8 bases sitting between them. The V gene's germline CDR1 is SGHRS and CDR2 YFSETQ. CDR3 residues: CASSLPGNEQFF. The DNA of the CDR3 is TGCGCCAGCAGCCTACCAGGCAATGAGCAGTTCTTC.

The V gene is TRBV5-6, the J gene TRBJ1-5; 7 positions match TRBD1. The CDR3 loop spans 15 amino acids. The germline CDR1 and CDR2 sequences are SGHDT and YYEEEE. V gave up 4 bases and J gave up 1 base; unmatched junction bases: 5. The CDR3, as DNA: TGTGCCAGCAGCGGTCAGGGGGTCAGCAATCAGCCCCAGCATTTT. Translated, it gives CASSGQGVSNQPQHF.

The chain carries TRBV9 and TRBJ2-1; D ambiguous. V lost 3 bases to trimming and J lost 9 bases, with 13 bases between them. Germline-derived CDR1 and CDR2 are SGDLS and YYNGEE. The length of the CDR3 is 13 residues. CDR3 in amino acids: CASSGDPRSEQFF. CDR3 sequence (DNA): TGTGCCAGCAGCGGAGACCCTCGGAGTGAGCAGTTCTTC.

V usage is TRBV5-4 and J usage is TRBJ2-4; 7 nucleotides align to TRBD2. Germline CDR1 SGHNT, CDR2 YYREEE (reference sequence). The CDR3 spans 14 residues. The J segment lost 6 bases and the V segment lost 4 bases, leaving 7 bases of the junction unmatched. The CDR3 DNA reads TGTGCCAGCAGCGCGGGAGACAGTCGAAACATTCAGTACTTC. Residues: CASSAGDSRNIQYF.

The rearrangement joins TRBV29-1 to TRBJ1-1, with D possibly matching TRBD1 (5 bases). The CDR3 is 14 residues long. Trimming took off 5 bases at V and 1 base at J, with 14 bases between the two ends. Germline lookup yields CDR1 SQVTM and CDR2 ANQGSEA. For the CDR3, the DNA is TGCAGCGTTTCCACCCTCGGGGGGAACACTGAAGCTTTCTTT. Translating it yields CSVSTLGGNTEAFF.

The gene calls are TRBV27 and TRBJ2-3; D perhaps matches TRBD1 (6 bases). Trimming cost V 5 bases and J 6 bases, with 24 bases left between them. The CDR3 extends over 17 amino acids. Germline values: CDR1 MNHEY, CDR2 SMNVEV (reference sequence). In DNA, the CDR3 is TGTGCCAGCAGTGCCCTCGGACAGCGAGAACCTGCGGATACGCAGTATTTT. As protein: CASSALGQREPADTQYF.

A remark on this clone: Within the sample, other DNA sequences also encode this same CDR3. The rearrangement uses TRBV18 and TRBJ2-7; 9 nucleotides line up with TRBD1. The CDR3 totals 14 residues. Germline lookup yields CDR1 KGHSH and CDR2 LQKENI. Germline trimming cut 0 bases from V and 3 bases from J; bases unmatched to any gene: 0. CDR3 sequence (DNA): TGTGCCAGCTCACCACCGGGACAGGGCTACGAGCAGTACTTC. Translating it yields CASSPPGQGYEQYF.

The chain recombines TRBV7-8 with TRBJ1-5, with D unclear. The length of the CDR3 is 15 residues. Per the germline V gene, CDR1 is SGHVS and CDR2 is FQNEAQ. Trimming took 4 bases from V and 7 from J, leaving 17 bases between them. The CDR3 bases are TGTGCCAGCAGCTGGGAGGTGGGGTCGAGACAGCCCCAGCATTTT. Translated, it gives CASSWEVGSRQPQHF.

On this clone: Other DNA sequences from this sample encode an identical CDR3 as well. This chain connects TRBV5-6 to TRBJ1-5; 9 bases line up with TRBD1. Per the germline V gene, CDR1 is SGHDT and CDR2 is YYEEEE. CDR3 size: 15 residues. The ends lost 5 bases at V and 4 bases at J; junction bases unmatched: 7. CDR3 sequence reads: CASSSTGTGNQPQHF. CDR3 sequence (DNA): TGTGCCAGCAGTTCCACCGGGACAGGGAATCAGCCCCAGCATTTT.

The chain has TRBV2 and TRBJ2-3; D is ambiguous. V lost 4 bases and J lost 0, with 5 bases in between. The CDR3 is 13 residues long. Germline lookup yields CDR1 SNHLY and CDR2 FYNNEI. CDR3 nucleotide sequence: TGTGCCAGCAGTGGGGCTAGCACAGATACGCAGTATTTT. It translates to CASSGASTDTQYF.

Worth noting for this clone: The junction departs from germline at one end; a sequencing error may be responsible. V and J are TRBV19 and TRBJ2-3, with D hard to call. CDR3 length equals 16 residues. Germline values: CDR1 LNHDA, CDR2 SQIVND (reference sequence). DNA of the CDR3: TGTGCCAGCAGTATAGGGCTTTTTCTGAGCACAGATACGCAGTATTTT. It is translated as CASSIGLFLSTDTQYF.

This clone was detected only a few times. The V and J genes are TRBV6-5 and TRBJ2-7; D might be TRBD2 (5 bases). This CDR3 is 14 amino acids long. V gave up 3 bases and J gave up 4 bases, with 13 bases separating them. CDR1 and CDR2 from the germline V gene are MNHEY and SVGAGI. CDR3 region: CASSYSSSGYEQYF. The CDR3 DNA sequence: TGTGCCAGCAGTTATAGCAGTTCGGGGTACGAGCAGTACTTC.

The CDR3 DNA follows: TGTGCCAGCAGTTTCCCCGAGTTGCGCGACGAGCAGTACTTC. As protein: CASSFPELRDEQYF. The gene calls are TRBV28 and TRBJ2-7; no clear D. The germline V and J ends were trimmed by 3 bases and 5 bases, with 14 bases remaining between them. CDR1 is MDHEN, CDR2 SYDVKM, per germline. The CDR3 covers 14 residues.

This clone was detected only a few times. The chain uses TRBV28 and TRBJ1-5; tentative D call: TRBD1 (6 bases). The CDR3 runs 13 residues. Trimming cost V 6 bases and J 3 bases, with 9 bases left between them. The germline V gene has CDR1 MDHEN and CDR2 SYDVKM. The CDR3 DNA reads as TGTGCCAGCAGACAGGGCTACAATCAGCCCCAGCATTTT. It codes for CASRQGYNQPQHF.